The T cell receptor (beta chain) under discussion was sequenced for a study of multiple sclerosis patients with progressive multifocal leukoencephalopathy (dated by TCRdb to between 2018 and 2020). Looking at the study overall: The study examined peripheral T and B cells of MS patients who developed PML (4 under natalizumab, 1 after alemtuzumab) and treated patients who did not. From before therapy, through 6 and 12 months, up to PML onset, two natalizumab-treated patients who later developed PML were tracked longitudinally. The study was designed to detect JC virus-specific or public T-cell expansions arising at the time of PML onset. Overall study outcomes, separate from this receptor: Because of the small, descriptive cohort, whether findings reflect JC virus infection or general immunocompromise remained unclear. Analysis was limited to peripheral blood, even though cerebrospinal fluid or brain lymphocytes might be more informative for natalizumab-associated PML. When PML developed, neither common TRBV or TRBJ gene usage nor preferential TRBV-TRBJ pairings were detected. Less diverse TRB repertoires in most PML patients were suggested by lower normalized Shannon entropy, whereas values near 1 were observed in the natalizumab-treated controls. Only PML patients had TRB clones above 0.5% frequency, but the clones expanded at PML onset were already present before and during natalizumab therapy.

TRB CDR3 regions were amplified from genomic DNA with the immunoSEQ two-step multiplex PCR at survey-level depth. Each PCR was spiked with synthetic inline TR CDR3 controls spanning all V-J pairings to estimate template counts and remove amplification bias. Reads were processed so that amplification and sequencing bias were reduced, and quantification was performed against synthetic TR CDR3 analogs. Concerning the study's data processing: Raw data were processed in ImmunoSEQ Analyzer, with out-of-frame sequences and CDR3s containing stop codons removed, and gene names were assigned according to IMGT nomenclature. Normalized Shannon entropy, defined as 1 minus Pielou's evenness, served as the summary measure of repertoire diversity. TRB sequences were treated as identical only when sharing V gene, J gene and CDR3. Public PML clonotypes were CDR3s found in two or more PML-onset samples but not found earlier, in controls, or in public databases. CDR3 amino acid composition by position was analyzed with Skylign using the observed count method. TCRdb carries this immuneACCESS record with in-frame sequences only. Its versions omit some clonotypes, under half of them owing to an unresolved V gene in the studies checked, with the rest unexplained. V and J calls and clone size are copied from that table; D and trimming were computed from the DNA. The sample has more than 20,000 clones on record, around 93% of them singletons. The biggest ten clones account for approximately 2.3% of the sample.

Per the publication, the time point label means: 12 to 13 months of natalizumab therapy. The meaning of the sample's treatment or condition label: on natalizumab therapy at sampling. About 5 MS patients treated with natalizumab who did not develop PML were sampled longitudinally as controls. All listed patients had previously received interferon beta, and all PML patients were female. Blood samples for T1 were taken at 6 months of natalizumab therapy, and blood samples for T2 were taken at 12 months of natalizumab therapy. Ficoll-Hypaque density gradient centrifugation was used to isolate peripheral blood mononuclear cells. In the case of this clone: Its antigen has not been determined. Nothing much larger sits one base from this clone, and base qualities are not available.

Taken from the germline V gene, the CDR1 and CDR2 loops are MNHNS and SASEGT. Deletion took 6 bases off V and 4 bases off J, with a span of 9 bases between the germline ends. Taken from cysteine to phenylalanine, the CDR3 has 12 residues. The only DNA kept is the CDR3, 36 bases in frame from the first base. This sequence was found in a man aged 25 to 40 with multiple sclerosis. The source material was PBMCs, sampled from a patient treated with natalizumab. This chain joins TRBV6-1 to TRBJ1-2; 6 matching bases give a weak D call of TRBD1. This receptor has the CDR3 CASSVRGYGYTF. The sequence in DNA is TGTGCCAGCAGCGTCAGGGGCTATGGCTACACCTTC.